Listed here are 32 T cell receptor beta chains from one sample, sequenced in a study of T cells in tuberculosis. The assay was immunoSEQ multiplex PCR, and TCRdb's table has in-frame clones only and misses some. The table has roughly 60,000 clones, about 86% seen once. Thawed, overnight-rested PBMC were stained with GMM-loaded CD1B tetramer, viability dye and anti-CD3, then sorted. The lipid loaded on the CD1B tetramers was C32 glucose monomycolate from Rhodococcus equi. Sequencing input: CD1b-GMM tetramer-negative cells sorted from PBMCs. Source of these receptors: an adult woman with latent tuberculosis.

The sample holds many counts of this clone. The chain joins TRBV7-9 to TRBJ2-1, with 8 bases fitting TRBD1. Germline CDR1 and CDR2: SEHNR and FQNEAQ (reference sequence). V was clipped by 1 base and J by 8 bases; unmatched bases: 13. The CDR3 has 17 amino acids. CDR3 sequence: CASSLGTGPIPGDEQFF. The CDR3 nucleotides read TGTGCCAGCAGCTTAGGGACAGGGCCTATCCCGGGGGATGAGCAGTTCTTC.

J is TRBJ2-3 and V is TRBV5-1; 11 nucleotides line up with TRBD1. The CDR3 is 16 residues long. CDR1 SGHRS and CDR2 YFSETQ come from the germline V gene. The V gene end was trimmed by 1 base and the J gene end by 3 bases; junction bases not matched to a gene: 4. CDR3: CASSLTGQGVTDTQYF. The CDR3 DNA sequence: TGCGCCAGCAGCTTGACGGGACAGGGGGTAACAGATACGCAGTATTTT.

In its sample, this clone was seen a few times. The V call is TRBV6-5, the J call TRBJ1-1; 9 bases are a match to TRBD1. CDR1 and CDR2 from the germline V gene are MNHEY and SVGAGI. This CDR3 comprises 16 residues. The V gene end was trimmed by 2 bases and the J gene end by 4 bases; junction bases not matched to a gene: 8. The CDR3 DNA sequence: TGTGCCAGCAGTTACGAGGGGACAGGGCTTAGCACTGAAGCTTTCTTT. Translated, it gives CASSYEGTGLSTEAFF.

The DNA for the CDR3 is TGTGCCAGCAGCGTAGGGGCTATAGCGGGGCCGAGCTCTGGAAACACCATATATTTT. Its translation: CASSVGAIAGPSSGNTIYF. J is TRBJ1-3 and V is TRBV9, with D perhaps matching TRBD1 (5 bases). Germline CDR1 is SGDLS and CDR2 is YYNGEE. Trimming pared 0 bases from V and 0 bases from J, leaving 19 bases between. This CDR3 contains 19 residues. Supplemented by reference TRBV9 and TRBJ1-3, the full variable domain reads DSGVTQTPKHLITATGQRVTLRCSPRSGDLSVYWYQQSLDQGLQFLIQYYNGEERAKGNILERFSAQQFPDLHSELNLSSLELGDSALYFCASSVGAIAGPSSGNTIYFGEGSWLTVV.

The gene calls are TRBV5-1 and TRBJ1-3; 7 bases map to TRBD1. The CDR3 totals 16 residues. The germline CDR1 and CDR2 sequences are SGHRS and YFSETQ. With V trimmed by 4 bases and J by 3 bases, 10 bases remained unmatched. The CDR3 region has the DNA TGCGCCAGCAGCCAACGGACAGGCCCGAATGGAAACACCATATATTTT. Translated, it gives CASSQRTGPNGNTIYF. Full variable domain (remainder filled in from reference TRBV5-1 and TRBJ1-3): KAGVTQTPRYLIKTRGQQVTLSCSPISGHRSVSWYQQTPGQGLQFLFEYFSETQRNKGNFPGRFSGRQFSNSRSEMNVSTLELGDSALYLCASSQRTGPNGNTIYFGEGSWLTVV.

The CDR3 DNA is TGTGCCACCAATACAGGGATCTATGGCTACACCTTC. This sequence encodes CATNTGIYGYTF. This chain joins TRBV28 and TRBJ1-2, with D possibly TRBD1 on 6 matching bases. Germline V gene sequence: CDR1 MDHEN, CDR2 SYDVKM. V lost 10 bases, J lost 4 bases, and 13 bases lay in between. This CDR3 is built from 12 residues.

This clone was found a few times. The chain recombines TRBV12-5 with TRBJ2-7; D is unclear. V lost 7 bases, J lost 3 bases, and 10 bases lay in between. The CDR3 covers 12 residues. Germline CDR1 LGHNT, CDR2 FRNRAP. CDR3 region: CASALSVYEQYF. The CDR3, as DNA: TGTGCTAGTGCCCTCAGTGTCTACGAGCAGTACTTC.

Only a few counts were recorded for this clone. Other nucleotide sequences from this sample produce the same CDR3. The chain carries TRBV19 and TRBJ2-2; 10 positions agree with TRBD1. V lost 6 bases and J lost 5; bases outside the gene matches: 3. The CDR3 sequence is 14 residues long. CDR1 is LNHDA, CDR2 SQIVND, per germline (reference sequence). In nucleotides, the CDR3 is TGTGCCAGTAGCCGGGACAGGGGAACCGGGGAGCTGTTTTTT. Translated, it gives CASSRDRGTGELFF.

A word on this clone: Its ends do not fully match the called genes, so a read error is possible. The chain combines TRBV2 with TRBJ2-7; 10 bases agree with TRBD2. CDR1 and CDR2 from the germline V gene are SNHLY and FYNNEI. The CDR3 is 15 amino acids. The CDR3 reads CASSGTSGDSSEQYF. The CDR3 region has the DNA TGTGCCAGCAGTGGTACTAGCGGGGACTCCTCCGAGCAGTACTTC.

This chain links TRBV18 with TRBJ1-4; D remains unclear. Germline CDR1 and CDR2: KGHSH and LQKENI. The CDR3 has 13 amino acids. The V end was cut by 0 bases, the J end by 8 bases, with 7 bases between. The CDR3 loop is CASSPPRAEKLFF. CDR3 bases: TGTGCCAGCTCACCACCGCGAGCCGAAAAACTGTTTTTT.

A few counts support this clone. The rearrangement uses TRBV16 and TRBJ1-1; tentatively, D is TRBD1 (5 bases). CDR3 length: 14 residues. Trimming removed 2 bases from V and 1 base from J, with 8 bases in between. Looked up from germline, CDR1 is KGHSY and CDR2 is FQNENV. The DNA for the CDR3 is TGTGCCAGCAGCCAAGGAGGGGCGAACACTGAAGCTTTCTTT. It is translated as CASSQGGANTEAFF.

This clone was recorded a few times. The chain uses TRBV5-1 and TRBJ2-3; 14 bases align to TRBD2. J was trimmed by 3 bases and V by 4 bases; bases with no gene match: 7. The CDR3 runs 17 residues. Germline V gene sequence: CDR1 SGHRS, CDR2 YFSETQ. The DNA for the CDR3 is TGCGCCAGCAGCCAGACTAGCGGGGGGGGGCGAACAGATACGCAGTATTTT. Protein sequence: CASSQTSGGGRTDTQYF.

The rearrangement links TRBV21-1 to TRBJ1-3; the table's D call, TRBD1, has no DNA check behind it. TRBV21-1 is marked as a pseudogene. The CDR3 is 15 residues long. In nucleotides, the CDR3 is TGTGCCAGCACCCAGATGGGACAGGGAGAAAACACCATATATTTT. Amino acids: CASTQMGQGENTIYF.

The CDR3 nucleotides are TGTGCCAGCAGCTCCCGGCTCGGGAGGGCGACAGGGGAGCTGTTTTTT. Translated: CASSSRLGRATGELFF. The chain combines TRBV5-4 with TRBJ2-2; 8 positions match TRBD2. Germline CDR1 and CDR2: SGHNT and YYREEE (reference sequence). The ends lost 3 bases at V and 8 bases at J; junction bases unmatched: 12. CDR3 length equals 16 residues.

CDR3: CASSATGGAEQFF. CDR3 DNA sequence: TGTGCCAGCAGTGCCACCGGGGGGGCTGAGCAGTTCTTC. The chain links TRBV6-4 to TRBJ2-1, with 8 bases that match TRBD2. Germline V lookup: CDR1 MRHNA, CDR2 SNTAGT. The CDR3 is 13 amino acids. The V and J ends lost 4 bases and 9 bases, in that order; junction bases with no gene match: 5.

This chain links TRBV5-1 with TRBJ2-2, with a possible D match to TRBD2 (5 bases). The CDR3 contains 13 residues. Trimming took off 10 bases at V and 2 bases at J, with 12 bases between the two ends. Germline values: CDR1 SGHRS, CDR2 YFSETQ. The CDR3, as DNA: TGCGCCGCGGAACTAGGCAACACCGGGGAGCTGTTTTTT. This sequence encodes CAAELGNTGELFF.

The chain joins TRBV6-5 to TRBJ2-1; D might be TRBD2 (6 bases). The germline gives CDR1 MNHEY, CDR2 SVGAGI. The CDR3 runs 15 residues. The V and J ends lost 2 bases and 4 bases respectively, with 12 bases between them. The CDR3 region has the DNA TGTGCCAGCAGTTACGAGGCGGGGTCTTACAATGAGCAGTTCTTC. It specifies CASSYEAGSYNEQFF.

The rearrangement joins TRBV7-2 to TRBJ2-5; 7 bases are shared with TRBD2. The germline V gene has CDR1 SGHTA and CDR2 FQGNSA. The CDR3 loop spans 16 amino acids. The V gene end was trimmed by 5 bases and the J gene end by 0 bases; junction bases not matched to a gene: 9. The CDR3 region is CASSTSAGVYQETQYF. In DNA, the CDR3 is TGTGCCAGCAGCACCTCGGCGGGGGTGTACCAAGAGACCCAGTACTTC.

The chain links TRBV27 to TRBJ2-7; TRBD1 matches at 7 bases. The CDR3 covers 14 residues. Looked up from germline, CDR1 is MNHEY and CDR2 is SMNVEV (reference sequence). The J segment lost 4 bases and the V segment lost 9 bases, leaving 12 bases of the junction unmatched. The CDR3 sequence: CASSYRGKGYEQYF. The CDR3 coding sequence is TGTGCCAGTTCCTACAGGGGAAAGGGTTACGAGCAGTACTTC.

The chain recombines TRBV6-6 with TRBJ1-2; 10 bases map to TRBD1. This CDR3 comprises 12 residues. V was pared by 7 bases and J by 7 bases, with 3 bases of the junction left unmatched. Germline assignment: CDR1 MNHNY and CDR2 SVGAGI (reference sequence). The CDR3 coding sequence is TGTGCCAGCACCGGGACAGGGGCTGGCTACACCTTC. Translation gives CASTGTGAGYTF.

This chain uses TRBV28 with TRBJ2-7, with 9 bases aligning to TRBD1. The trim removed 7 bases at V and 5 bases at J, leaving 12 bases unmatched. The germline V gene encodes CDR1 MDHEN and CDR2 SYDVKM. CDR3 size: 15 residues. The CDR3 protein is CASTLIRDRVHEQYF. The CDR3 nucleotides read TGTGCCAGCACCCTCATCCGGGACAGGGTTCACGAGCAGTACTTC.

This clone was seen a few times. The chain recombines TRBV28 with TRBJ1-5, with TRBD1 as a possible D gene (6 bases). Germline loops: CDR1 MDHEN, CDR2 SYDVKM. The ends were cut back, 5 bases at V and 2 bases at J, with 13 bases in the middle. This CDR3 region has 15 residues. The DNA for the CDR3 is TGTGCCAGCAGTCCCCAGGGGCGAGGCAATCAGCCCCAGCATTTT. Translated: CASSPQGRGNQPQHF.

The genes are TRBV18 and TRBJ2-1; a weak D match, TRBD2 (5 bases). CDR1 KGHSH and CDR2 LQKENI come from the germline V gene. V was clipped by 3 bases and J by 7 bases, with 22 bases between them. CDR3 length equals 17 residues. The CDR3 loop is CASSPPTRDYKKNEQFF. CDR3 coding DNA: TGTGCCAGCTCACCCCCGACGAGAGACTATAAGAAGAATGAGCAGTTCTTC.

V is TRBV29-1 and J is TRBJ2-3; 11 bases fit TRBD2. Unmatched junction bases numbered 4, after V lost 6 bases and J lost 2 bases. The CDR3 has 14 amino acids. Germline assignment: CDR1 SQVTM and CDR2 ANQGSEA. CDR3 amino acids: CSVSSGGNTDTQYF. The CDR3 DNA reads TGCAGCGTGTCTAGCGGGGGGAACACAGATACGCAGTATTTT.

This clone was seen only once. The chain is built from TRBV19 and TRBJ1-2; 7 nucleotides agree with TRBD1. The V segment lost 4 bases and the J segment 8 bases; nucleotides outside the gene matches: 7. Germline lookup yields CDR1 LNHDA and CDR2 SQIVND (reference sequence). This CDR3 has 13 amino acids. The CDR3 reads CASSSDRATGYTF. The CDR3 nucleotides read TGTGCCAGTAGTAGCGACAGGGCGACGGGCTACACCTTC.

V and J are TRBV6-1 and TRBJ2-7, with D perhaps TRBD1 (5 bases). The CDR3 totals 13 residues. Germline values: CDR1 MNHNS, CDR2 SASEGT. The V and J ends lost 4 bases and 3 bases respectively, with 10 bases between them. The CDR3 DNA follows: TGTGCCAGCAGTGCGTCGCAGGGCTACGAGCAGTACTTC. This encodes CASSASQGYEQYF.

The CDR3 loop is CASSIGQGGEPQHF. The CDR3 region has the DNA TGTGCCAGTAGTATCGGACAGGGCGGTGAGCCCCAGCATTTT. The V call is TRBV19, the J call TRBJ1-5, with 8 bases fitting TRBD1. In germline, CDR1 is LNHDA, CDR2 SQIVND (reference sequence). Germline trimming cut 3 bases from V and 8 bases from J; bases unmatched to any gene: 6. The CDR3 sequence is 14 residues long.

The chain has TRBV14 and TRBJ1-1, with D perhaps matching TRBD1 (6 bases). Trimming pared 2 bases from V and 1 base from J, leaving 14 bases between. Germline CDR1 and CDR2: SGHDN and FVKESK. The CDR3 loop spans 16 amino acids. The CDR3 coding sequence is TGTGCCAGCAGCCAACCCCCCGGACAGCCGAACACTGAAGCTTTCTTT. Translating gives CASSQPPGQPNTEAFF.

V and J are TRBV18 and TRBJ1-4; no firm D call. The CDR3 is 15 amino acids. The V and J ends lost 2 bases and 4 bases respectively, with 11 bases between them. The germline gives CDR1 KGHSH, CDR2 LQKENI. CDR3 amino acids: CASSPTGNHNEKLFF. Here the CDR3 DNA reads TGTGCCAGCTCACCAACGGGAAACCATAATGAAAAACTGTTTTTT.

This chain connects TRBV7-8 to TRBJ2-1; 7 positions agree with TRBD2. This CDR3 has 14 amino acids. The germline V gene has CDR1 SGHVS and CDR2 FQNEAQ. Germline trimming cut 4 bases from V and 9 bases from J; bases unmatched to any gene: 9. The CDR3 DNA reads TGTGCCAGCAGCTCGCGGACTAGTCGTGGTGAGCAGTTCTTC. It codes for CASSSRTSRGEQFF.

V gene TRBV5-6 combines with J gene TRBJ2-5; 8 bases line up with TRBD1. CDR1 and CDR2 from the germline V gene are SGHDT and YYEEEE. The CDR3 consists of 14 residues. The junction had 5 bases not matched to a gene; V was cut back by 3 bases and J by 4 bases. CDR3 protein: CASSSGQGGETQYF. As DNA, the CDR3 is TGTGCCAGCAGCTCCGGACAGGGAGGAGAGACCCAGTACTTC. Supplemented by reference TRBV5-6 and TRBJ2-5, the full variable domain reads DAGVTQSPTHLIKTRGQQVTLRCSPKSGHDTVSWYQQALGQGPQFIFQYYEEEERQRGNFPDRFSGHQFPNYSSELNVNALLLGDSALYLCASSSGQGGETQYFGPGTRLLVL.

This clone was observed once. The chain joins TRBV7-9 to TRBJ1-4; 10 bases match TRBD1. There are 14 residues in the CDR3. The V gene's germline CDR1 is SEHNR and CDR2 FQNEAQ (reference sequence). V gave up 5 bases and J gave up 7 bases; unmatched junction bases: 4. DNA for the CDR3: TGTGCCAGCAGCCCGACAGGGGGCGGTGAAAAACTGTTTTTT. This translates into CASSPTGGGEKLFF. Filled out from reference TRBV7-9 and TRBJ1-4, the complete variable domain reads DTGVSQNPRHKITKRGQNVTFRCDPISEHNRLYWYRQTLGQGPEFLTYFQNEAQLEKSRLLSDRFSAERPKGSFSTLEIQRTEQGDSAMYLCASSPTGGGEKLFFGSGTQLSVL.